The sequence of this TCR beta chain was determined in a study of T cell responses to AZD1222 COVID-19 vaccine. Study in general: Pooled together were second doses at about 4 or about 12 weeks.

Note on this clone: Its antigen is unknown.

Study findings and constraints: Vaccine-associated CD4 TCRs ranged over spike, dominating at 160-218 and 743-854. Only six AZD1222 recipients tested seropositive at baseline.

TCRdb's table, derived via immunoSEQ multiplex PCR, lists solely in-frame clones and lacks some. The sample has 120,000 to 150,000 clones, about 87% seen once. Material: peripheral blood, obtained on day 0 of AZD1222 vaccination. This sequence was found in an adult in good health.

CDR3 coding DNA: TGTGCCAGCAGCTCCTGGGACAGGGGGGCAACTAATGAAAAACTGTTTTTT. The encoded protein is CASSSWDRGATNEKLFF. The rearrangement links TRBV7-9 to TRBJ1-4; 11 nucleotides align to TRBD1. V gave up 4 bases and J gave up 0 bases; unmatched junction bases: 4. The CDR3 sequence is 17 residues long. CDR1 is SEHNR, CDR2 FQNEAQ, per germline (reference sequence).